In its sample, the clone carrying this T cell receptor beta chain was seen a few times. The protocol was immunoSEQ multiplex PCR, while the TCRdb copy is restricted to in-frame clones and leaves out a portion. Of tens of thousands of clones in the sample, around 84% were seen once. These data are taken from a study of blood T cell repertoires in COVID-19. The overall study: The study drew acute and convalescent COVID-19 samples from the United States, Italy and Spain. T cells, B-cell-depleted T cells, or PBMCs supplied cDNA or gDNA.

This CDR3 comprises 15 residues. Germline V gene data show CDR1 as SGHTA and CDR2 as FQGTGA. Trimming at V came to 5 bases and at J to 7 bases, leaving 11 bases not matched to a gene. The chain combines TRBV7-3 with TRBJ2-5, with 9 bases that match TRBD1. The sequencing sample was made of peripheral blood. This receptor was taken from a man older than 75 with acute or convalescent COVID-19. CDR3: CASSRNTGGLGTQYF. DNA of the CDR3: TGTGCCAGCAGCCGTAATACAGGGGGCCTTGGGACCCAGTACTTC.